This TCR beta chain emerged from a study of blood T cell repertoires in COVID-19. Study in general: Acute and convalescent COVID-19 specimens originated in the United States, Italy and Spain.

Assay used: immunoSEQ multiplex PCR; TCRdb lists only in-frame clones, some missing. The sample holds almost 400,000 clones, roughly 91% seen once. In germline, CDR1 is GTSNPN, CDR2 SVGIG (reference sequence). The CDR3 consists of 12 residues. V shed 5 bases and J shed 4 bases, with 9 bases lying between them. This chain links TRBV30 with TRBJ1-3, with a weak D call TRBD1 (5 bases). This clonotype was obtained from a woman aged 25 to 39 who had recovered from COVID-19. The sample consisted of PBMCs or T cells enriched from blood (not recorded which). CDR3 residues: CAWAGRGNTIYF. The CDR3 bases are TGTGCCTGGGCAGGGAGGGGAAACACCATATATTTT.